This entry lists 24 T cell receptor beta chains sequenced from one sample in a study of blood T cell repertoires in COVID-19. TCRdb's copy holds only in-frame clones and misses some; the assay was immunoSEQ multiplex PCR. In the table there are fewer than 300,000 clones, roughly 86% of which are singletons. The sample was peripheral blood. The receptors were gathered from a woman aged 25 to 45 with acute or convalescent COVID-19.

This chain uses TRBV25-1 with TRBJ2-5; a possible D gene is TRBD2 (6 bases). This CDR3 is built from 16 residues. Germline-derived CDR1 and CDR2 are MGHDK and SYGVNS. The ends were cut back, 1 base at V and 2 bases at J, with 14 bases in the middle. The CDR3, as DNA: TGTGCCAGCAGTGAATCGACGGGACTGGGGCAAGAGACCCAGTACTTC. It translates to CASSESTGLGQETQYF.

CDR3 sequence (DNA): TGTGCCAGCTCACGTCTCGTTAATGAAAAACTGTTTTTT. Translated, it gives CASSRLVNEKLFF. The chain is built from TRBV18 and TRBJ1-4; D remains unclear. This CDR3 has 13 amino acids. Germline CDR1 and CDR2: KGHSH and LQKENI. V dropped 4 bases and J dropped 4 bases, with 7 bases sitting between them.

The chain recombines TRBV5-4 with TRBJ1-1, with unresolved D. CDR3 size: 14 residues. The germline V and J ends were trimmed by 1 base and 2 bases, with 9 bases remaining between them. The germline V gene has CDR1 SGHNT and CDR2 YYREEE (reference sequence). In DNA, the CDR3 is TGTGCCAGCAGCTTGTTGGAGAGAAACACTGAAGCTTTCTTT. Translation gives CASSLLERNTEAFF.

The chain combines TRBV7-3 with TRBJ2-7; D ambiguous. The length of the CDR3 is 16 residues. Germline V gene lookup returns CDR1 SGHTA and CDR2 FQGTGA. The V end lost 0 bases, the J end lost 7 bases, and 19 bases lay between the germline ends. CDR3 in amino acids: CASSLTGTVPLREQYF. CDR3 bases: TGTGCCAGCAGCTTAACGGGCACAGTACCCCTACGAGAGCAGTACTTC.

In DNA, the CDR3 is TGTGCCAGCAGCTCTGACCTAGCGATTACGCAGTATTTT. It specifies CASSSDLAITQYF. The chain couples TRBV7-9 to TRBJ2-3; possible D gene TRBD2, 6 bases. The CDR3 totals 13 residues. Between the trimmed V and J ends, which lost 4 bases and 8 bases, there was a span of 13 bases. Germline V gives CDR1 SEHNR, CDR2 FQNEAQ (reference sequence).

J is TRBJ1-1 and V is TRBV3-1 (or the pseudogene TRBV3-2); D remains unclear. This CDR3 has 13 residues. Trimming cost V 1 base and J 6 bases, with 9 bases left between them. Germline lookup yields CDR1 LGHDT and CDR2 YNNKEL (reference sequence). The CDR3 DNA reads TGTGCCAGCAGCCAAGGAAGCGGCGCTGAAGCTTTCTTT. This translates into CASSQGSGAEAFF.

The gene calls are TRBV7-2 and TRBJ2-1; TRBD2 matches 8 bases. This CDR3 comprises 14 residues. Germline CDR1 SGHTA, CDR2 FQGNSA. V lost 1 base to trimming and J lost 5 bases; unmatched junction nucleotides: 1. The CDR3 sequence is CASSLGTSHNEQFF. The CDR3, as DNA: TGTGCCAGCAGCTTAGGGACTAGCCACAATGAGCAGTTCTTC.

The chain joins TRBV6-5 to TRBJ2-2, with D hard to call. Trimming left V 0 bases short and J 5 bases short, with 10 bases between. Germline loops: CDR1 MNHEY, CDR2 SVGAGI. The CDR3 has 15 residues. Here the CDR3 DNA reads TGTGCCAGCAGTTACTCGGCAGGTCCGACCGGGGAGCTGTTTTTT. Its translation: CASSYSAGPTGELFF.

This chain joins TRBV27 and TRBJ1-6, with D perhaps TRBD1 (5 bases). The V gene's germline CDR1 is MNHEY and CDR2 SMNVEV (reference sequence). There are 16 residues in the CDR3. Between the trimmed V and J ends, which lost 1 base and 0 bases, there was a span of 7 bases. CDR3 sequence (DNA): TGTGCCAGCAGTTTATATCAGGGCTCCTATAATTCACCCCTCCACTTT. Protein product: CASSLYQGSYNSPLHF.

The rearrangement links TRBV11-2 to TRBJ2-2; maybe TRBD2 (6 bases). The length of the CDR3 is 17 residues. In germline, CDR1 is SGHAT, CDR2 FQNNGV. V lost 2 bases to trimming and J lost 2 bases, with 15 bases between them. In DNA, the CDR3 is TGTGCCAGCAGCTTACTACCGACTAGGAGCAACACCGGGGAGCTGTTTTTT. Amino acids: CASSLLPTRSNTGELFF.

The chain combines TRBV9 with TRBJ2-1, with D possibly being TRBD2 (5 bases). V lost 0 bases to trimming and J lost 0 bases, with 7 bases between them. The germline gives CDR1 SGDLS, CDR2 YYNGEE. The CDR3 is 15 amino acids. This CDR3 is CASSVGESSYNEQFF. CDR3 in DNA: TGTGCCAGCAGCGTAGGGGAGAGCTCCTACAATGAGCAGTTCTTC.

This rearrangement joins TRBV5-6 to TRBJ2-2, with 9 bases lining up with TRBD2. J lost 1 base, V lost 2 bases, and 9 bases had no gene match. Germline V lookup: CDR1 SGHDT, CDR2 YYEEEE. The CDR3 loop spans 18 amino acids. CDR3 coding DNA: TGTGCCAGCAGCTTTAGGACTAGCGCCCTGATGAACACCGGGGAGCTGTTTTTT. Amino acids: CASSFRTSALMNTGELFF.

The gene calls are TRBV13 and TRBJ2-2, with D possibly matching TRBD1 (5 bases). The CDR3 extends over 13 amino acids. From germline, CDR1 is PRHDT and CDR2 FYEKMQ (reference sequence). Between the trimmed V and J ends, which lost 5 bases and 4 bases, there was a span of 8 bases. CDR3 sequence reads: CASSPGATGELFF. The CDR3 nucleotides read TGTGCCAGCAGCCCTGGGGCCACCGGGGAGCTGTTTTTT. The entire variable domain, with the rest obtained from reference TRBV13 and TRBJ2-2, is as follows: AAGVIQSPRHLIKEKRETATLKCYPIPRHDTVYWYQQGPGQDPQFLISFYEKMQSDKGSIPDRFSAQQFSDYHSELNMSSLELGDSALYFCASSPGATGELFFGEGSRLTVL.

V and J are TRBV7-2 and TRBJ2-1; 9 bases fit TRBD1. Germline CDR1 reads SGHTA; CDR2 reads FQGNSA. With 7 bases clipped from V and 5 bases from J, the junction kept 9 bases outside the gene matches. This CDR3 contains 15 residues. In DNA, the CDR3 is TGTGCCAGCAACTATGGGGACAGGGTTAACAATGAGCAGTTCTTC. Its protein product is CASNYGDRVNNEQFF.

The V gene is TRBV12-3 or TRBV12-4, the J gene TRBJ1-1; TRBD1 matches 7 bases. The CDR3 has 13 amino acids. The ends lost 6 bases at V and 5 bases at J; junction bases unmatched: 6. The CDR3: CASSGQVGTEAFF. The CDR3 DNA sequence: TGTGCCAGCAGCGGACAGGTAGGGACTGAAGCTTTCTTT.

The chain has TRBV11-3 and TRBJ2-5; D is unclear. Trimming cost V 1 base and J 3 bases, with 18 bases left between them. The CDR3 length is 17 residues. Germline CDR1 SGHNT, CDR2 YENEEA. The CDR3 sequence: CASSLGNPWASEETQYF. Written as DNA, the CDR3 is TGTGCCAGCAGCTTAGGGAACCCTTGGGCTTCCGAAGAGACCCAGTACTTC.

Of note for this clone: Distinct nucleotide sequences in the sample also encode this CDR3. V gene TRBV7-2 combines with J gene TRBJ2-3, with TRBD2 matching over 12 bases. The germline gives CDR1 SGHTA, CDR2 FQGNSA. This CDR3 comprises 15 residues. J lost 1 base, V lost 5 bases, and 1 base had no gene match. CDR3 DNA sequence: TGTGCCAGCAGCCGGACTAGCGGGGGCACAGATACGCAGTATTTT. Protein product: CASSRTSGGTDTQYF.

The chain combines TRBV19 with TRBJ1-5, with D perhaps matching TRBD1 (5 bases). This CDR3 region has 13 residues. Germline V gene lookup returns CDR1 LNHDA and CDR2 SQIVND (reference sequence). V lost 6 bases to trimming and J lost 5 bases, with 11 bases between them. Here the CDR3 DNA reads TGTGCCAGTAGATGGGGGAGGGATCAGCCCCAGCATTTT. Its protein product is CASRWGRDQPQHF.

This clone was observed a handful of times. The V and J genes are TRBV29-1 and TRBJ1-4, with TRBD1 identical over 10 bases. The V segment lost 7 bases and the J segment 9 bases; nucleotides outside the gene matches: 11. This CDR3 comprises 14 residues. Germline CDR1 is SQVTM and CDR2 is ANQGSEA. In DNA form, the CDR3 reads TGCAGCGCCCAAGGTGGGACAGGGGTTAAAAAACTGTTTTTT. Its translation: CSAQGGTGVKKLFF.

The chain combines TRBV18 with TRBJ2-5; 9 bases agree with TRBD2. The germline V gene encodes CDR1 KGHSH and CDR2 LQKENI. J gave up 3 bases and V 4 bases, and 9 bases lay outside the gene matches. The CDR3 runs 16 residues. DNA for the CDR3: TGTGCCAGCTCACGGGTAGCGGGAGCAGGGGAAGAGACCCAGTACTTC. This sequence encodes CASSRVAGAGEETQYF.

The chain links TRBV12-3 or TRBV12-4 to TRBJ2-3, with no clear D. The CDR3 runs 13 residues. V was shortened by 10 bases and J by 0 bases, with 11 bases between the two germline ends. The CDR3 nucleotides read TGTGCCACCTCAGGCTTTAGCACAGATACGCAGTATTTT. Translated: CATSGFSTDTQYF.

Here the CDR3 reads CASSQGRTGYGYTF. CDR3 DNA sequence: TGTGCCAGCAGCCAAGGACGGACTGGCTATGGCTACACCTTC. The chain recombines TRBV11-3 with TRBJ1-2, with D unclear. Germline V gene lookup returns CDR1 SGHNT and CDR2 YENEEA. V was clipped by 5 bases and J by 4 bases, with 14 bases between them. The CDR3 runs 14 residues.

V is TRBV6-6 and J is TRBJ1-1; D unresolved. Trimming stripped 6 bases from V and 4 bases from J, with 15 bases between. CDR1 is MNHNY, CDR2 SVGAGI, per germline (reference sequence). CDR3 length: 14 amino acids. CDR3 region: CASSYDLVSTEAFF. The CDR3 DNA follows: TGTGCCAGCAGCTACGACCTAGTCAGCACTGAAGCTTTCTTT.

This sequence joins TRBV7-9 and TRBJ1-6, with D perhaps matching TRBD1 (5 bases). V was pared by 1 base and J by 8 bases, with 12 bases between. This CDR3 spans 15 amino acids. Germline V lookup: CDR1 SEHNR, CDR2 FQNEAQ (reference sequence). CDR3 bases: TGTGCCAGCAGCTTAGGTTTGACAGCCGATTCACCCCTCCACTTT. Translation: CASSLGLTADSPLHF. Looking up the rest from reference TRBV7-9 and TRBJ1-6 gives the full variable domain: DTGVSQNPRHKITKRGQNVTFRCDPISEHNRLYWYRQTLGQGPEFLTYFQNEAQLEKSRLLSDRFSAERPKGSFSTLEIQRTEQGDSAMYLCASSLGLTADSPLHFGNGTRLTVT.